The rows below give T cell receptor beta chains drawn from one sample of a study of regulatory T cells in long-lasting Graves disease. TCRdb itself ran the multiplex PCR reads through MiXCR, one entry per CDR3 protein. The table includes around 460,000 distinct CDR3 sequences, approximately 15% detected once. These data were also reused for a study on T cells in Graves' hyperthyroidism and ophthalmopathy.

Here the sequenced sample was peripheral blood mononuclear cells (PBMCs), taken at new diagnosis, from a patient treated with antithyroid drugs. Receptors originate from a woman aged 45-59 years with Graves disease. Each CDR3 is given with its conserved first and last residue. A D gene is named only where the DNA matches it firmly. The size entry is marked missing in some rows and otherwise reads once, few, many or a size class.

>TRBD1|16|TRBV5-8|.|TRBJ1-5
TGTGCCAGCAGGAGGGGGGGACAGAATGGAAATCAGCCCCAGCATTTT
CASRRGGQNGNQPQHF
>.|15|TRBV2|.|TRBJ2-3
TGTGCCAGCAGTGTCTTCGTCGGCAGCACAGATACGCAGTATTTT
CASSVFVGSTDTQYF
>.|18|TRBV4-2|few|TRBJ1-1
TGTGCCAGCAGCCAAGATCGCCCCGGGCCGCAACAAATCACTGAAGCTTTCTTT
CASSQDRPGPQQITEAFF
>TRBD2|16|TRBV7-6|many|TRBJ2-1
TGTGCCAGCAGCTTAGAGGGGACTAGCATACGCAATGAGCAGTTCTTC
CASSLEGTSIRNEQFF
>.|14|TRBV5-5|.|TRBJ2-7
TGTGCCAGCAGCTTCGGATGGGGGATTTACGAGCAGTACTTC
CASSFGWGIYEQYF
>.|13|TRBV19|.|TRBJ2-2
TGTGCCAGTTGCGCGAGGAACACCGGGGAGCTGTTTTTT
CASCARNTGELFF
>TRBD2|13|TRBV6-1|many|TRBJ2-3
TGTGCCAGTGAGCGGGACCTTGCAGATACGCAGTATTTT
CASERDLADTQYF
>.|14|TRBV7-2|few|TRBJ2-7
TGTGCCAGCGCCTTAGGGGAAGGGCCCTACGAGCGGTACTTC
CASALGEGPYERYF
>.|13|TRBV24-1|many|TRBJ2-6
TGTGCCACGAGGGGTTCTGGGGCCAACGTCCTGACTTTC
CATRGSGANVLTF
>.|16|TRBV27|many|TRBJ2-7
TGTGCCAGCAGTTTAATCCCCGTCCGGGGGGCCCACGAGCAGTACTTC
CASSLIPVRGAHEQYF
>TRBD2|16|TRBV20-1|many|TRBJ2-1
TGCAGTGCGGCCCTAGCGGGAAAGACCTCCTACAATGAGCAGTTCTTC
CSAALAGKTSYNEQFF
>TRBD1|13|TRBV29-1|many|TRBJ1-1
TGCAGCGCACGGACAGGAGGGAACACTGAAGCTTTCTTT
CSARTGGNTEAFF
>.|14|TRBV20-1|many|TRBJ2-1
TGCAGTGCTAGAGCGGCCAGCTCCTACAATGAGCAGTTCTTC
CSARAASSYNEQFF
>.|14|TRBV3-1|many|TRBJ1-1
TGTGCCAGCAGCGGGACGGACAGAGACACTGAAGCTTTCTTT
CASSGTDRDTEAFF
>TRBD1|15|TRBV11-3|many|TRBJ2-1
TGTGCCAGCAGCGACAGGGCGAGCTCCTACAATGAGCAGTTCTTC
CASSDRASSYNEQFF
>.|12|TRBV2|many|TRBJ2-7
TGTGCCAGCAGTGGGAGTTCCTACGAGCAGTACTTC
CASSGSSYEQYF
>TRBD1|14|TRBV28|.|TRBJ1-2
TGTGCCAGCAGTGCCCAGACAGGGGCTCATGGCTACACCTTC
CASSAQTGAHGYTF
>.|14|TRBV11-2|many|TRBJ2-3
TGTGCCAGCAACGCGGGATTTAGCACAGATACGCAGTATTTT
CASNAGFSTDTQYF
>.|13|TRBV28|many|TRBJ2-7
TGTGCCAGCAGGGGGACAACCCCCTACGAGCAGTACTTC
CASRGTTPYEQYF
>.|16|TRBV3-1|many|TRBJ1-1
TGTGCCAGCACCCTAGCCGCGGGGGGGGCGAACACTGAAGCTTTCTTT
CASTLAAGGANTEAFF
>.|14|TRBV11-3|few|TRBJ2-3
TGTGCCAGCGGCTTAAGTTTCGGCACAGATACGCAGTATTTT
CASGLSFGTDTQYF
>.|16|TRBV5-4|.|TRBJ2-5
TGTGCCAGCAGCCCGAGGCGGACTAGGGGGCGGGAGACCCAGTACTTC
CASSPRRTRGRETQYF
>TRBD2|15|TRBV6-2/TRBV6-3|many|TRBJ2-7
TGTGCCAGCAGAACCGGGACTAGCGATTCCTACGAGCAGTACTTC
CASRTGTSDSYEQYF
>.|15|TRBV28|many|TRBJ1-1
TGTGCCAGCACTCCGGCGGGGGGAGGGGTCACTGAAGCTTTCTTT
CASTPAGGGVTEAFF
>.|17|TRBV9|.|TRBJ2-1
TGTGCCAGCAGCGTAGGGTCCAGGGGGGGTAATGACAATGAGCAGTTCTTC
CASSVGSRGGNDNEQFF
>.|14|TRBV7-9|.|TRBJ1-2
TGTGCCAGCAGCTTAGCAGGCAGGGCCGACGGCTACACCTTC
CASSLAGRADGYTF
>TRBD2|16|TRBV5-1|few|TRBJ2-7
TGCGCCAGCAGCCCATTTGGACTAGCGGGAGCCTACGAGCAGTACTTC
CASSPFGLAGAYEQYF
>.|15|TRBV7-9|many|TRBJ2-7
TGTGCCAGCAGCTTAGATGCGGGAACTACCTACGAGCAGTACTTC
CASSLDAGTTYEQYF
>.|15|TRBV12-3/TRBV12-4|.|TRBJ2-4
TGTGCCAGCAGTTCCCTAGCGCCCATGGGGGACATTCAGTACTTC
CASSSLAPMGDIQYF
>.|16|TRBV19|few|TRBJ2-5
TGTGCCAGTAGCCTACAGAGGGTCGGTTCACGGGAGACCCAGTACTTC
CASSLQRVGSRETQYF
>.|14|TRBV11-2|many|TRBJ2-7
TGTGCCAGCAGCTCCCCGGGGAACCCCTACGAGCAGTACTTC
CASSSPGNPYEQYF
>TRBD1|15|TRBV2|many|TRBJ2-5
TGTGCCAGCAGAGCCGGGACAGGGGTTCAAGAGACCCAGTACTTC
CASRAGTGVQETQYF
>.|16|TRBV7-9|.|TRBJ2-1
TGTGCCAGCAGCCAACTCCGTAGATTGAGGAGCGGTGAGCAGTTCTTC
CASSQLRRLRSGEQFF
>.|11|TRBV11-2|many|TRBJ2-7
TGTGCCAGCAGCCCCGCGACGCAGCAGTACTTC
CASSPATQQYF
>TRBD2|17|TRBV4-1|.|TRBJ2-1
TGCGCCAGCAGCCAAGATAGTAGCGGGAGATCGAACAATGAGCAGTTCTTC
CASSQDSSGRSNNEQFF
>.|15|TRBV18|.|TRBJ2-2
TGTGCCAGCTCACCACCCGGGGTAAACACCGGGGAGCTGTTTTTT
CASSPPGVNTGELFF
>.|15|TRBV9|many|TRBJ1-1
TGTGCCAGCAGCGTAGATGGACAGAAGAACACTGAAGCTTTCTTT
CASSVDGQKNTEAFF
>.|13|TRBV10-3|few|TRBJ2-3
TGTGCCATCAGTGATAGCAATTTGGATACGCAGTATTTT
CAISDSNLDTQYF
>TRBD2|16|TRBV7-3|many|TRBJ2-1
TGTGCCAGCAGCTTAGCCGGGACTAGCGAGAACAATGAGCAGTTCTTC
CASSLAGTSENNEQFF
>TRBD2|17|TRBV7-9|many|TRBJ2-3
TGTGCCAGCAGCCCGCAAAGGCCGGGACTAGCCTCGGATACGCAGTATTTT
CASSPQRPGLASDTQYF
>.|15|TRBV7-8|.|TRBJ2-1
TGTGCCAGCAGCTTACCGATGGCGGGTAACAATGAGCAGTTCTTC
CASSLPMAGNNEQFF
>.|16|TRBV13|many|TRBJ2-3
TGTGCCAGCAGCACACCAGACCTCGCGAGCACAGATACGCAGTATTTT
CASSTPDLASTDTQYF
>TRBD2|17|TRBV3-1|many|TRBJ2-7
TGTGCCAGCAGCCAAGTCTTAGCTAGCGGGAGAGGTTACGAGCAGTACTTC
CASSQVLASGRGYEQYF
>.|15|TRBV12-3/TRBV12-4|many|TRBJ2-7
TGTGCCAGCAGTTTAGCAGACTTATTCTCCTACGAGCAGTACTTC
CASSLADLFSYEQYF
>.|12|TRBV3-1|many|TRBJ2-1
TGTGCCAGCAGCCAATCGCGTAATGAGCAGTTCTTC
CASSQSRNEQFF
>.|10|TRBV27|.|TRBJ2-5
TGTGCCAGCCCTGGAGAGACCCAGTACTTC
CASPGETQYF
>TRBD2|15|TRBV7-6|few|TRBJ2-1
TGTGCCAGCAGCGCAGCGGGAGGGCCGTACAATGAGCAGTTCTTC
CASSAAGGPYNEQFF
>.|15|TRBV28|many|TRBJ1-5
TGTGCCAGCAGTTTGACACTCGGGAGCAATCAGCCCCAGCATTTT
CASSLTLGSNQPQHF
>.|12|TRBV7-6|many|TRBJ2-5
TGTGCCAGCAGCGCAGCCCAAGAGACCCAGTACTTC
CASSAAQETQYF